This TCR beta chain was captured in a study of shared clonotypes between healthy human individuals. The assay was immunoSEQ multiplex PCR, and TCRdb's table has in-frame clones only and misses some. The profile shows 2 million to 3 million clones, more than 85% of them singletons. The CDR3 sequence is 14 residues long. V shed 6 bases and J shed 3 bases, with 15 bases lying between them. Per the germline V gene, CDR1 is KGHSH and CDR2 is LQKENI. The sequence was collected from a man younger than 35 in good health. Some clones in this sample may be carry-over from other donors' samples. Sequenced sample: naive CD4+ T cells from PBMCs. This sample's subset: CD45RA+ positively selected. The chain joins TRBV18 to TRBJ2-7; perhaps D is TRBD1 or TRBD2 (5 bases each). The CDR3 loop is CASSSGTSLYEQYF. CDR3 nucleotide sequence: TGTGCCAGCTCGTCCGGGACCTCACTCTACGAGCAGTACTTC.